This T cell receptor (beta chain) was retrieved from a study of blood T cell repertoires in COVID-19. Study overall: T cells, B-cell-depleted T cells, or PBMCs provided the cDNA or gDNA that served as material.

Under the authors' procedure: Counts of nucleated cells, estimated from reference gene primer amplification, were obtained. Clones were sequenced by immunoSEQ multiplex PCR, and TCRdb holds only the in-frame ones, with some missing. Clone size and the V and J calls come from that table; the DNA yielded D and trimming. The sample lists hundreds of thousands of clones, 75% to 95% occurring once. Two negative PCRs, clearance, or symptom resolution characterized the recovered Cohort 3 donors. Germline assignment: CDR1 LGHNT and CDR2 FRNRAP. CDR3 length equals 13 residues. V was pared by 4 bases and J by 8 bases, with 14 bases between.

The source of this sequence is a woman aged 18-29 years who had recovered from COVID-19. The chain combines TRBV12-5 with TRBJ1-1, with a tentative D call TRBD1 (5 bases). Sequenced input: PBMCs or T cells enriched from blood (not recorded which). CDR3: CASGSAGLSEAFF. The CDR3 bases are TGTGCTAGTGGTTCCGCAGGGCTTTCGGAAGCTTTCTTT.